This entry describes one T cell receptor beta chain. Antigen unknown. Every subset's genomic DNA went evenly onto several immunoSEQ plates. Data came from immunoSEQ multiplex PCR; TCRdb stores just in-frame clones and leaves some out. The sample contains 600,000 to 700,000 clones, around four fifths of which appear only once. These data belong to a study of shared clonotypes between healthy human individuals. This CDR3 comprises 13 residues. Between the trimmed V and J ends, which lost 7 bases and 2 bases, there was a span of 11 bases. Looked up from germline, CDR1 is SNHLY and CDR2 is FYNNEI. General study results and limits: Non-shared clonotypes displayed generation probabilities falling below those of clonotypes present in all four donors.

The sequenced sample consisted of memory CD4+ T cells sorted from blood. Subset reported: CD45RA-negative fraction. The J gene is TRBJ1-2, the V gene TRBV2; D is possibly TRBD1 (6 bases). The source is a woman younger than 45 in good health. As DNA, the CDR3 is TGTGCCAGCATTGGGGGGGGCAACTATGGCTACACCTTC. Residues: CASIGGGNYGYTF.